Below, one T cell receptor (beta chain) is given with its context. Germline values: CDR1 MNHEY, CDR2 SVGEGT. Unmatched junction bases numbered 15, after V lost 6 bases and J lost 5 bases. There are 18 residues in the CDR3. This sample was taken from a study of identical twins. A single record per CDR3 protein comes from TCRdb applying MiXCR to the 5' RACE reads. Altogether approximately 500,000 distinct CDR3 sequences are present, 20% to 30% being singletons, with the ten largest covering around 3%. These same data were also listed under a study on T cells expressing NK-cell markers.

The TCR sequence derives from a woman aged 18 to 35 in good health. The sequenced material came from CD4+ T cells sorted from blood. The chain joins TRBV6-2 or TRBV6-3 to TRBJ2-5; TRBD2 matches 13 bases. The DNA of the CDR3 is TGTGCCAGCAGCCCGAGCAAAAGACTAGCGGGGGGTATTGAGACCCAGTACTTC. This translates into CASSPSKRLAGGIETQYF.